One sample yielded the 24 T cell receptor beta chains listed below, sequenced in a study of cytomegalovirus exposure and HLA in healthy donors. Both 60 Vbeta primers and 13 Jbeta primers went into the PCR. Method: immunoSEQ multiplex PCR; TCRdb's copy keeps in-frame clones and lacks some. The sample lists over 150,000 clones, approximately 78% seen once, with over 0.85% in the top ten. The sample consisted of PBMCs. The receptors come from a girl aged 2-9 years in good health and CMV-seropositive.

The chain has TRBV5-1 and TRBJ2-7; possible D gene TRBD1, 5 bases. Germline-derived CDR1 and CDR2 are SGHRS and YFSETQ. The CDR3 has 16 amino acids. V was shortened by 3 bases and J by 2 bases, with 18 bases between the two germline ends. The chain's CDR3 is CASSSYQDIRPYEQYF. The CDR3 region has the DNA TGCGCCAGCAGCTCATACCAGGACATTCGCCCCTACGAGCAGTACTTC.

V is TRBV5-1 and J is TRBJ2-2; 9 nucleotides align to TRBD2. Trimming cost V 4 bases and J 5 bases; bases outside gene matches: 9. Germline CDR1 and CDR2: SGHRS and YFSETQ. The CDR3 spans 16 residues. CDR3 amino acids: CASSPGAGGNTGELFF. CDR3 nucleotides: TGCGCCAGCAGCCCTGGAGCGGGAGGAAATACCGGGGAGCTGTTTTTT.

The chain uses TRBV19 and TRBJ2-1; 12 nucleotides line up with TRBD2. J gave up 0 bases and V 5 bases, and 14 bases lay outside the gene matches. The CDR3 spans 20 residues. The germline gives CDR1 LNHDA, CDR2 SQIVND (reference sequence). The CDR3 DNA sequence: TGTGCCAGTAGTCCAGGACTAGCGGGATGGGGCGTCATCTCCTACAATGAGCAGTTCTTC. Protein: CASSPGLAGWGVISYNEQFF.

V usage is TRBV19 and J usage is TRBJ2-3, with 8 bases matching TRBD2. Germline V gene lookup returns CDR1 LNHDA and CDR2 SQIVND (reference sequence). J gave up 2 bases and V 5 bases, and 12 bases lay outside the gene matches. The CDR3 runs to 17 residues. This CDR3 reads CASSLGTARGATDTQYF. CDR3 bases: TGTGCCAGTAGTCTTGGGACCGCGCGGGGGGCCACAGATACGCAGTATTTT.

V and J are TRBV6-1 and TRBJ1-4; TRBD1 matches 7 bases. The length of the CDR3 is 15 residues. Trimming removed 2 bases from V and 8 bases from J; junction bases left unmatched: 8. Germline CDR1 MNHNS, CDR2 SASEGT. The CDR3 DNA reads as TGTGCCAGCAGTGAAAGGAGGAGGGGGCCAGAAAAACTGTTTTTT. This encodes CASSERRRGPEKLFF.

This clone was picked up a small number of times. The CDR3 spells CAWTSGRDADTQYF. CDR3 DNA: TGTGCCTGGACTAGCGGGAGGGATGCAGATACGCAGTATTTT. The chain carries TRBV30 and TRBJ2-3, with 12 bases identical to TRBD2. This CDR3 region has 14 residues. Germline CDR1 and CDR2: GTSNPN and SVGIG (reference sequence). With 4 bases clipped from V and 4 bases from J, the junction kept 3 bases outside the gene matches.

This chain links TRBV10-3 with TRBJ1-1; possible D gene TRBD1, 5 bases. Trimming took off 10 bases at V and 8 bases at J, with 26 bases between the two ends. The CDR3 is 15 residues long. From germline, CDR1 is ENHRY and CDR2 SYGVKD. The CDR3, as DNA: TGTGCCACGAAGAAGGACCGGGACTCATCAAGGGAAGCTTTCTTT. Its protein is CATKKDRDSSREAFF.

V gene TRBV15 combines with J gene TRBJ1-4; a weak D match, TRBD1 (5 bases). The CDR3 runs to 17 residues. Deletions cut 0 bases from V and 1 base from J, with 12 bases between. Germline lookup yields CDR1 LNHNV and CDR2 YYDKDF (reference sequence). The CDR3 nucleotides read TGTGCCACCAGCAGAGACCTCCTGGGGGGAACTAATGAAAAACTGTTTTTT. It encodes CATSRDLLGGTNEKLFF.

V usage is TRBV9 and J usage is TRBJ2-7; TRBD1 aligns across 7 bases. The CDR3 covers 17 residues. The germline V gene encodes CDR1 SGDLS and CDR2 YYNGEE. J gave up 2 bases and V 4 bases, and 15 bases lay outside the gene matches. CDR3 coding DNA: TGTGCCAGCAGCACAGGGGAAGCGGTTACAAAGGCCTACGAGCAGTACTTC. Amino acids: CASSTGEAVTKAYEQYF.

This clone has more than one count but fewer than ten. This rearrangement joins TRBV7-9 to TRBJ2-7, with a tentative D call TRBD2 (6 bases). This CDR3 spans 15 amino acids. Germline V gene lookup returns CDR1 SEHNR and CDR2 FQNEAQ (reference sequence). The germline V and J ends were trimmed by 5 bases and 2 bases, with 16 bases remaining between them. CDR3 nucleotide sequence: TGTGCCAGCAGCCCCGGGAGCATGGGACCCTACGAGCAGTACTTC. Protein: CASSPGSMGPYEQYF.

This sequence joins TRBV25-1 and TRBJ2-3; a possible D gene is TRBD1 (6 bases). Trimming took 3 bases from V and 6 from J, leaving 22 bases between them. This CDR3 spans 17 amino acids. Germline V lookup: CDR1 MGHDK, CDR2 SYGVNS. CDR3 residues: CASSDLGHFQRRDTQYF. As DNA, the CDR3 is TGTGCCAGCAGTGACTTGGGACATTTCCAAAGGAGGGATACGCAGTATTTT.

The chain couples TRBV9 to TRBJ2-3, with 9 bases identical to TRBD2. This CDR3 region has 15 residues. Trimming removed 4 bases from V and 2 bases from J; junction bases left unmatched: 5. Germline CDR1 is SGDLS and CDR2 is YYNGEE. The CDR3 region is CASSSGLAPTDTQYF. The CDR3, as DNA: TGTGCCAGCAGCTCGGGACTAGCACCCACAGATACGCAGTATTTT.

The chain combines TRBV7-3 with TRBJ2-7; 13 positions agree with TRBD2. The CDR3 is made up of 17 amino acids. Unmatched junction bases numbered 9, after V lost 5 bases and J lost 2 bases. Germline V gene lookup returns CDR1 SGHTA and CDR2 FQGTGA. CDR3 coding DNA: TGTGCCAGCAGCCTGGGACTAGCGGGATCCACTCCCTACGAGCAGTACTTC. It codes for CASSLGLAGSTPYEQYF.

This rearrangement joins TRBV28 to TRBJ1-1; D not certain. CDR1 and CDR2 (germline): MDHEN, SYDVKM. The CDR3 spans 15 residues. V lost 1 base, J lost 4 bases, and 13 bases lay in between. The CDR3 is CASSLYGYMGTEAFF. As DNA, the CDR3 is TGTGCCAGCAGTTTATACGGGTACATGGGCACTGAAGCTTTCTTT. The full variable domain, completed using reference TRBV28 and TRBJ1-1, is DVKVTQSSRYLVKRTGEKVFLECVQDMDHENMFWYRQDPGLGLRLIYFSYDVKMKEKGDIPEGYSVSREKKERFSLILESASTNQTSMYLCASSLYGYMGTEAFFGQGTRLTVV.

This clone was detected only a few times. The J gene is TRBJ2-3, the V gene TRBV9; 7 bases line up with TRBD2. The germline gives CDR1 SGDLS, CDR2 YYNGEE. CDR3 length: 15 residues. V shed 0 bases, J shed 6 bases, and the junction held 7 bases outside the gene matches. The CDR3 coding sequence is TGTGCCAGCAGCGTAGGATTAGCGGGTGGTGATACGCAGTATTTT. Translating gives CASSVGLAGGDTQYF.

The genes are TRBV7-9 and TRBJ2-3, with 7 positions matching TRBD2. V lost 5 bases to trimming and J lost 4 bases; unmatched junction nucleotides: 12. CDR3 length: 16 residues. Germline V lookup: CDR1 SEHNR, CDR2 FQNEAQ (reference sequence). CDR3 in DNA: TGTGCCAGCAGCCCTTTATGGCGGGAGATCCCAGATACGCAGTATTTT. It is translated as CASSPLWREIPDTQYF.

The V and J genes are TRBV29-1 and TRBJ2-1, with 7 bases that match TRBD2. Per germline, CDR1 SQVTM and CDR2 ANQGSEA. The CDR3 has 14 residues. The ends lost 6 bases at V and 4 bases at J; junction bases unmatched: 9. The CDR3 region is CSVTGLPAYNEQFF. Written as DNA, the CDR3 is TGCAGCGTCACGGGACTACCGGCATACAATGAGCAGTTCTTC.

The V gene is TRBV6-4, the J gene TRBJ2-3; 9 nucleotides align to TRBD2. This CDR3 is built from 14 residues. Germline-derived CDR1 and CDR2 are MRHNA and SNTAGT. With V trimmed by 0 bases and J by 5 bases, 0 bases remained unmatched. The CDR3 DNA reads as TGTGCCAGCAGTGACTCTAGCGGGAGAGATACGCAGTATTTT. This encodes CASSDSSGRDTQYF.

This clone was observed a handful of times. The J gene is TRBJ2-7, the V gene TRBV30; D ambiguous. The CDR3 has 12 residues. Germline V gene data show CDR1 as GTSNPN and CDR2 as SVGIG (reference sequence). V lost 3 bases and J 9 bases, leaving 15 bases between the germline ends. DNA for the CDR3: TGTGCCTGGAGCGGCCCCGCCGGCGGGCAGTACTTC. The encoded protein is CAWSGPAGGQYF.

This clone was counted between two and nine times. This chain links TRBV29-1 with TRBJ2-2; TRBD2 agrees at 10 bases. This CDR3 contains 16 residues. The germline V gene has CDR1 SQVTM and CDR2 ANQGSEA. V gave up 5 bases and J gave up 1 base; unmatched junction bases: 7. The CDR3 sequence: CSVLNGLAENTGELFF. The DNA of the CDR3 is TGCAGCGTTCTAAACGGACTAGCGGAGAACACCGGGGAGCTGTTTTTT.

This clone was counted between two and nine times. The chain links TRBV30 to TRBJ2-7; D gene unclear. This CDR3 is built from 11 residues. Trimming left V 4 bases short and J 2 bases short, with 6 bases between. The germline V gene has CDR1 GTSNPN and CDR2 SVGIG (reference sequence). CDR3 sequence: CAWTQAYEQYF. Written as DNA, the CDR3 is TGTGCCTGGACACAAGCCTACGAGCAGTACTTC.

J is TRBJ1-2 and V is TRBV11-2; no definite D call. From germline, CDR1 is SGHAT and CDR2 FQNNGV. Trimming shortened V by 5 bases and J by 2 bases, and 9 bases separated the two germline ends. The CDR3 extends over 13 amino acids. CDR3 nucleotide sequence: TGTGCCAGCAGCCATGCGGAGAACTATGGCTACACCTTC. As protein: CASSHAENYGYTF. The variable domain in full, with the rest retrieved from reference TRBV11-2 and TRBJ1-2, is EAGVAQSPRYKIIEKRQSVAFWCNPISGHATLYWYQQILGQGPKLLIQFQNNGVVDDSQLPKDRFSAERLKGVDSTLKIQPAKLEDSAVYLCASSHAENYGYTFGSGTRLTVV.

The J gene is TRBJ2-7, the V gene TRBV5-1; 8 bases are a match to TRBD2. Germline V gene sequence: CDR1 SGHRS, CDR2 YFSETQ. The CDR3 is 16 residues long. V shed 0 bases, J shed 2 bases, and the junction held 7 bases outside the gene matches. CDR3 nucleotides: TGCGCCAGCAGCTTGGGGGCGGGACTAGGGGCCTACGAGCAGTACTTC. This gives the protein CASSLGAGLGAYEQYF.

CDR3 coding DNA: TGTGCCAGCAGCTTAGGGGCAGGGAAATACGAGCAGTACTTC. It is translated as CASSLGAGKYEQYF. The V gene is TRBV11-2, the J gene TRBJ2-7, with a tentative D call TRBD1 (5 bases). The CDR3 has 14 residues. V lost 1 base to trimming and J lost 4 bases, with 11 bases between them. Looked up from germline, CDR1 is SGHAT and CDR2 is FQNNGV.